The 10 T cell receptor beta chains presented below share a single source sample, sequenced in a study of identical twins. TCRdb ran MiXCR on the 5' RACE reads and lists one entry per CDR3 protein. The profile covers 500,000 to 550,000 distinct CDR3 sequences, with approximately 20% appearing a single time and approximately 0.49% taken by the ten largest. The sample also formed part of further work on yellow fever vaccine responses in identical twins.

What was sequenced was CD4+ T cells sorted from blood. Receptors were obtained from a woman between 18 and 29 years old in good health.

This clonotype was counted many times. The chain is built from TRBV5-1 and TRBJ2-7; 13 bases are shared with TRBD2. V lost 5 bases to trimming and J lost 0 bases; unmatched junction nucleotides: 8. The CDR3 has 17 amino acids. Germline values: CDR1 SGHRS, CDR2 YFSETQ. The CDR3 DNA sequence: TGCGCCAGCAGTCCGCCGGGACTAGCGGGGAGCTCCTACGAGCAGTACTTC. Amino acid sequence: CASSPPGLAGSSYEQYF. Supplemented by reference TRBV5-1 and TRBJ2-7, the full variable domain reads KAGVTQTPRYLIKTRGQQVTLSCSPISGHRSVSWYQQTPGQGLQFLFEYFSETQRNKGNFPGRFSGRQFSNSRSEMNVSTLELGDSALYLCASSPPGLAGSSYEQYFGPGTRLTVT.

This clonotype was counted a few times. The CDR3 loop is CASSGTERGNQPQHF. The CDR3 DNA reads as TGTGCCAGCAGTGGGACAGAACGGGGCAATCAGCCCCAGCATTTT. The chain is built from TRBV6-1 and TRBJ1-5; TRBD1 is a possible D gene (6 bases). The germline V gene encodes CDR1 MNHNS and CDR2 SASEGT. This CDR3 is 15 amino acids long. With 4 bases removed from V and 2 bases from J, the gap between germline ends came to 12 bases.

The rearrangement joins TRBV7-9 to TRBJ2-2; 8 nucleotides align to TRBD1. J was trimmed by 6 bases and V by 5 bases; bases with no gene match: 11. The CDR3 is made up of 16 amino acids. CDR1 is SEHNR and CDR2 is FQNEAQ in the germline V gene (reference sequence). The chain's CDR3 is CASSPRQGKGPGELFF. CDR3 coding DNA: TGTGCCAGCAGCCCCCGACAGGGGAAGGGTCCCGGGGAGCTGTTTTTT.

This clonotype was observed a handful of times. This CDR3 reads CSASGGPLNTEAFF. The DNA of the CDR3 is TGCAGTGCTAGCGGGGGACCCCTAAACACTGAAGCTTTCTTT. V and J are TRBV20-1 and TRBJ1-1, with D tentatively TRBD1 (5 bases). The germline V and J ends were trimmed by 3 bases and 2 bases, with 13 bases remaining between them. Looked up from germline, CDR1 is DFQATT and CDR2 is SNEGSKA (reference sequence). This CDR3 is 14 amino acids long.

This clonotype was found a few times. This chain connects TRBV29-1 to TRBJ2-5, with 7 bases matching TRBD1. Germline assignment: CDR1 SQVTM and CDR2 ANQGSEA. The CDR3 contains 14 residues. Trimming took 7 bases from V and 5 from J; bases not matched to a gene: 13. CDR3 region: CSAIKQGSRETQYF. The CDR3 region has the DNA TGCAGCGCCATTAAACAGGGGTCGAGGGAGACCCAGTACTTC. Drawing the rest from reference TRBV29-1 and TRBJ2-5, the complete variable domain is SAVISQKPSRDICQRGTSLTIQCQVDSQVTMMFWYRQQPGQSLTLIATANQGSEATYESGFVIDKFPISRPNLTFSTLTVSNMSPEDSSIYLCSAIKQGSRETQYFGPGTRLLVL.

The V call is TRBV20-1, the J call TRBJ2-1, with TRBD2 identical over 8 bases. CDR3 length: 15 amino acids. CDR1 is DFQATT and CDR2 is SNEGSKA in the germline V gene (reference sequence). J lost 2 bases, V lost 2 bases, and 5 bases had no gene match. The CDR3 region has the DNA TGCAGTGCTAGAAGAAGCGGGAGCGCCTACAATGAGCAGTTCTTC. It encodes CSARRSGSAYNEQFF.

The chain's CDR3 is CASSEGGEQYV. As DNA, the CDR3 is TGTGCCAGCAGTGAAGGGGGCGAGCAGTACGTC. This chain joins TRBV12-3 or TRBV12-4 and TRBJ2-7; D is perhaps TRBD1 (6 bases). The CDR3 length is 11 residues. Trimming left V 5 bases short and J 6 bases short, with 8 bases between.

The chain recombines TRBV5-1 with TRBJ2-3; the D gene is possibly TRBD2 (5 bases). V was cut by 5 bases and J by 2 bases, with 12 bases left in between. Germline V gene sequence: CDR1 SGHRS, CDR2 YFSETQ. There are 14 residues in the CDR3. The CDR3 here is CASSSDDYTDTQYF. As DNA, the CDR3 is TGCGCCAGCAGTTCCGACGACTACACAGATACGCAGTATTTT.

This CDR3 reads CSVAGWGLAGNNEQFF. The CDR3 DNA follows: TGCAGCGTTGCGGGGTGGGGACTAGCGGGAAACAATGAGCAGTTCTTC. V gene TRBV29-1 combines with J gene TRBJ2-1; 13 bases are a match to TRBD2. This CDR3 has 16 amino acids. V lost 4 bases, J lost 5 bases, and 8 bases stayed unmatched. From germline, CDR1 is SQVTM and CDR2 ANQGSEA.

The rearrangement links TRBV5-1 to TRBJ2-7; 9 bases map to TRBD1. This CDR3 is 17 amino acids long. Per germline, CDR1 SGHRS and CDR2 YFSETQ. Losses at the gene ends were 0 bases for V and 3 bases for J; bases not matched to a gene: 10. This chain's CDR3 is CASSLGGQGSSGYEQYV. The CDR3 DNA is TGCGCCAGCAGCTTGGGAGGACAGGGGTCCAGCGGCTACGAGCAGTACGTC.